This record looks at one T cell receptor (beta chain) sequence and its context. These data are taken from a study of T cell responses to AZD1222 COVID-19 vaccine. Produced via immunoSEQ multiplex PCR; TCRdb's table is partial and in-frame only. This table holds 180,000 or so clones, 88% found once. The CDR3 has 17 residues. Germline CDR1 reads SNHLY; CDR2 reads FYNNEI. Trimming removed 6 bases at V and 2 bases at J, with 17 bases between. The specimen was peripheral blood, collected 28 days after the second AZD1222 dose. The chain combines TRBV2 with TRBJ1-6; tentative D call: TRBD1 (5 bases). The TCR was taken from an adult who received the AZD1222 COVID-19 vaccine. CDR3 in DNA: TGTGCCAGCAGATACGAAGGGGCAGGAGCCTATAATTCACCCCTCCACTTT. This encodes CASRYEGAGAYNSPLHF. Combining the CDR3 with reference TRBV2 and TRBJ1-6 gives the whole variable domain EPEVTQTPSHQVTQMGQEVILRCVPISNHLYFYWYRQILGQKVEFLVSFYNNEISEKSEIFDDQFSVERPDGSNFTLKIRSTKLEDSAMYFCASRYEGAGAYNSPLHFGNGTRLTVT.